A single sample gave rise to the 27 T cell receptor beta chains below, sequenced in a study of siplizumab effects on memory and regulatory T cells. The data were produced by immunoSEQ multiplex PCR, yet TCRdb's version contains in-frame clones alone and is incomplete. The sample lists about 97,000 clones, around nine tenths occurring once. Sample: CD4+ T cells sorted from blood. The receptor source for this set is a human donor in good health.

CDR3 region: CASSYRGSGGKEQYF. The CDR3 coding sequence is TGTGCCAGCAGTTACCGGGGTAGCGGAGGTAAAGAGCAGTACTTC. J is TRBJ2-7 and V is TRBV6-5; maybe TRBD2 (6 bases). The V end lost 2 bases, the J end lost 7 bases, and 18 bases lay between the germline ends. Germline CDR1 is MNHEY and CDR2 is SVGAGI. CDR3 length: 15 amino acids.

The chain has TRBV9 and TRBJ1-3; D is unresolved. Trimming stripped 4 bases from V and 4 bases from J, with 12 bases between. This CDR3 is built from 14 residues. Per the germline V gene, CDR1 is SGDLS and CDR2 is YYNGEE. This CDR3 is CASSRGGSGNTIYF. CDR3 nucleotides: TGTGCCAGCAGCAGAGGAGGGTCCGGAAACACCATATATTTT.

The rearrangement uses TRBV7-3 and TRBJ2-1, with D hard to call. The V gene lost 5 bases and the J gene lost 2 bases, with 16 bases spanning the gap. CDR1 SGHTA and CDR2 FQGTGA come from the germline V gene. CDR3 length: 16 amino acids. The CDR3 sequence: CASSPDISHTYNEQFF. The CDR3, as DNA: TGTGCCAGCAGCCCAGATATTTCCCACACCTACAATGAGCAGTTCTTC.

The rearrangement uses TRBV5-4 and TRBJ2-1; 8 nucleotides agree with TRBD1. V gave up 4 bases and J gave up 7 bases; unmatched junction bases: 13. The CDR3 spans 16 residues. Germline lookup yields CDR1 SGHNT and CDR2 YYREEE (reference sequence). In DNA, the CDR3 is TGTGCCAGCAGCATCCACAGGGGGATCTTAAAAAATGAGCAGTTCTTC. Translation gives CASSIHRGILKNEQFF.

This chain links TRBV5-6 with TRBJ2-7; no reliable D call. With 4 bases removed from V and 5 bases from J, the gap between germline ends came to 13 bases. Germline loops: CDR1 SGHDT, CDR2 YYEEEE. CDR3 size: 13 residues. The CDR3 loop reads CASSLVSWDEQYF. The CDR3 coding sequence is TGTGCCAGCAGCCTCGTGTCGTGGGACGAGCAGTACTTC.

The rearrangement links TRBV28 to TRBJ1-1; TRBD1 matches at 7 bases. V dropped 6 bases and J dropped 6; count of bases not matched to a gene: 7. The CDR3 consists of 13 residues. Germline assignment: CDR1 MDHEN and CDR2 SYDVKM. The DNA of the CDR3 is TGTGCCAGCAGCCCGACAGGGTCGGCTGAAGCTTTCTTT. As protein: CASSPTGSAEAFF.

V and J are TRBV7-3 and TRBJ2-7; possibly TRBD2 for D (6 bases). The V and J ends lost 5 bases and 6 bases respectively, with 14 bases between them. Germline values: CDR1 SGHTA, CDR2 FQGTGA. CDR3 size: 13 residues. The CDR3 DNA sequence: TGTGCCAGCAGCATAATTGGGGGGTTCGAGCAGTACTTC. Protein sequence: CASSIIGGFEQYF. The whole variable domain, filled in from reference TRBV7-3 and TRBJ2-7, reads GAGVSQTPSNKVTEKGKYVELRCDPISGHTALYWYRQSLGQGPEFLIYFQGTGAADDSGLPNDRFFAVRPEGSVSTLKIQRTERGDSAVYLCASSIIGGFEQYFGPGTRLTVT.

The CDR3 bases are TGTGCCAGCTGCCAGACTAGCCGGGCCTCCTACGAGCAGTACTTC. It specifies CASCQTSRASYEQYF. This rearrangement joins TRBV28 to TRBJ2-7, with 7 bases lining up with TRBD2. This CDR3 contains 15 residues. Trimming at V came to 8 bases and at J to 0 bases, leaving 10 bases not matched to a gene. Germline assignment: CDR1 MDHEN and CDR2 SYDVKM. The variable domain in full, with the rest retrieved from reference TRBV28 and TRBJ2-7, is DVKVTQSSRYLVKRTGEKVFLECVQDMDHENMFWYRQDPGLGLRLIYFSYDVKMKEKGDIPEGYSVSREKKERFSLILESASTNQTSMYLCASCQTSRASYEQYFGPGTRLTVT.

This chain uses TRBV4-1 with TRBJ2-1; weak D call: TRBD1 (5 bases). In germline, CDR1 is MGHRA, CDR2 YSYEKL. This CDR3 contains 15 residues. V gave up 1 base and J gave up 4 bases, with 11 bases separating them. DNA of the CDR3: TGCGCCAGCAGCCAAGGCAGGGCTTCTTACAATGAGCAGTTCTTC. This encodes CASSQGRASYNEQFF.

This clone appeared a few times. The rearrangement joins TRBV30 to TRBJ2-5; the match to TRBD2 covers 9 bases. Germline CDR1 and CDR2: GTSNPN and SVGIG (reference sequence). The CDR3 runs 18 residues. V lost 0 bases and J lost 0; bases outside the gene matches: 11. The CDR3 region is CAWSVLGGRAKYQETQYF. The CDR3 bases are TGTGCCTGGAGTGTACTTGGCGGGAGGGCCAAGTACCAAGAGACCCAGTACTTC.

This clone was seen more than once but under ten times. The chain has TRBV6-1 and TRBJ1-5, with a tentative D call TRBD1 (5 bases). Per the germline V gene, CDR1 is MNHNS and CDR2 is SASEGT. There are 15 residues in the CDR3. V was cut by 5 bases and J by 7 bases, with 18 bases left in between. This CDR3 is CASSSTGVSRQPQHF. CDR3 nucleotides: TGTGCCAGCAGTTCCACAGGAGTCAGCAGGCAGCCCCAGCATTTT.

This chain uses TRBV10-1 with TRBJ2-2; TRBD1 matches at 7 bases. With V trimmed by 9 bases and J by 4 bases, 26 bases remained unmatched. The CDR3 covers 20 residues. Per germline, CDR1 WNHNN and CDR2 SYGVQD (reference sequence). The DNA of the CDR3 is TGCGCCAGAGTAACTAACAGGGGACCGCCTTACCTACCACCCACCGGGGAGCTGTTTTTT. Translated: CARVTNRGPPYLPPTGELFF.

CDR3 residues: CASSSDGTGNTIYF. The CDR3 DNA sequence: TGTGCCAGCAGCTCCGACGGGACTGGAAACACCATATATTTT. V usage is TRBV5-4 and J usage is TRBJ1-3; no definite D call. Germline CDR1 SGHNT, CDR2 YYREEE (reference sequence). Trimming shortened V by 3 bases and J by 2 bases, and 9 bases separated the two germline ends. The CDR3 runs to 14 residues.

The DNA for the CDR3 is TGTGCCAGCAGTTTATGGTTTCAGGGGGAAATGGAGCCCCAGCATTTT. Translated, it gives CASSLWFQGEMEPQHF. This chain joins TRBV28 and TRBJ1-5, with 7 positions matching TRBD1. With 0 bases clipped from V and 8 bases from J, the junction kept 10 bases outside the gene matches. Germline values: CDR1 MDHEN, CDR2 SYDVKM. The CDR3 sequence is 16 residues long. The full variable domain, in which reference TRBV28 and TRBJ1-5 provide the parts outside the CDR3, is DVKVTQSSRYLVKRTGEKVFLECVQDMDHENMFWYRQDPGLGLRLIYFSYDVKMKEKGDIPEGYSVSREKKERFSLILESASTNQTSMYLCASSLWFQGEMEPQHFGDGTRLSIL.

The rearrangement links TRBV7-8 to TRBJ1-5; TRBD1 is a possible D gene (5 bases). The V gene lost 5 bases and the J gene lost 7 bases, with 18 bases spanning the gap. This CDR3 spans 15 amino acids. CDR1 and CDR2 from the germline V gene are SGHVS and FQNEAQ. In nucleotides, the CDR3 is TGTGCCAGCAGCCTCATGGAGGTAGGGGAACAGCCCCAGCATTTT. Translating gives CASSLMEVGEQPQHF. The whole variable domain, filled in from reference TRBV7-8 and TRBJ1-5, reads GAGVSQSPRYKVAKRGQDVALRCDPISGHVSLFWYQQALGQGPEFLTYFQNEAQLDKSGLPSDRFFAERPEGSVSTLKIQRTQQEDSAVYLCASSLMEVGEQPQHFGDGTRLSIL.

The chain links TRBV6-1 to TRBJ1-1; 8 nucleotides agree with TRBD1. This CDR3 spans 15 amino acids. CDR1 and CDR2 (germline): MNHNS, SASEGT. Germline trimming cut 4 bases from V and 5 bases from J; bases unmatched to any gene: 9. The CDR3 nucleotides are TGTGCCAGCAGTGGAAGTTACAGGGGGAGAACTGAAGCTTTCTTT. Translated, it gives CASSGSYRGRTEAFF.

CDR3 protein: CASSPPGDEETQYF. Here the CDR3 DNA reads TGTGCCAGCAGCCCCCCAGGGGATGAAGAGACCCAGTACTTC. The chain recombines TRBV7-9 with TRBJ2-5, with TRBD1 as a possible D gene (6 bases). Trimming left V 5 bases short and J 3 bases short, with 13 bases between. The CDR3 runs to 14 residues. Germline lookup yields CDR1 SEHNR and CDR2 FQNEAQ (reference sequence).

The genes are TRBV7-9 and TRBJ2-3; D possibly corresponds to TRBD1 (6 bases). Germline CDR1 SEHNR, CDR2 FQNEAQ (reference sequence). V dropped 4 bases and J dropped 3 bases, with 14 bases sitting between them. The CDR3 covers 15 residues. CDR3 sequence: CASSSPRGTTDTQYF. As DNA, the CDR3 is TGTGCCAGCAGCTCCCCACGAGGGACAACAGATACGCAGTATTTT.

The V gene is TRBV4-2, the J gene TRBJ2-2; maybe TRBD1 (7 bases). The germline gives CDR1 LGHNA, CDR2 YNFKEQ. The ends were cut back, 4 bases at V and 1 base at J, with 10 bases in the middle. This CDR3 contains 15 residues. CDR3 sequence: CASSLQGGNTGELFF. The CDR3 nucleotides read TGTGCCAGCAGCCTCCAGGGGGGGAACACCGGGGAGCTGTTTTTT.

V is TRBV11-1 and J is TRBJ2-1; 12 nucleotides align to TRBD2. The CDR3 runs to 16 residues. V shed 5 bases, J shed 5 bases, and the junction held 7 bases outside the gene matches. Germline lookup yields CDR1 SGHAT and CDR2 FQDESV (reference sequence). CDR3 protein: CASSRRLAGADNEQFF. CDR3 nucleotide sequence: TGTGCCAGCAGCCGGCGACTAGCGGGAGCCGACAATGAGCAGTTCTTC. Looking up the rest from reference TRBV11-1 and TRBJ2-1 gives the full variable domain: EAEVAQSPRYKITEKSQAVAFWCDPISGHATLYWYRQILGQGPELLVQFQDESVVDDSQLPKDRFSAERLKGVDSTLKIQPAELGDSAMYLCASSRRLAGADNEQFFGPGTRLTVL.

The V and J genes are TRBV18 and TRBJ1-1; weak D call: TRBD1 (5 bases). Trimming left V 11 bases short and J 0 bases short, with 13 bases between. CDR1 and CDR2 from the germline V gene are KGHSH and LQKENI. The CDR3 length is 13 residues. The CDR3, as DNA: TGTGCCGGATCCCAGGGAATGAACACTGAAGCTTTCTTT. Protein: CAGSQGMNTEAFF.

V is TRBV1 and J is TRBJ2-2. TRBV1 is shown as a pseudogene. The CDR3 sequence is 12 residues long. CDR3 in amino acids: CTSSQDGRELFF. DNA of the CDR3: TGCACCAGCAGCCAAGATGGGAGGGAGCTGTTTTTT.

The chain recombines TRBV2 with TRBJ1-1; 9 bases align to TRBD1. The CDR3 spans 14 residues. Germline V gives CDR1 SNHLY, CDR2 FYNNEI. The V gene end was trimmed by 8 bases and the J gene end by 5 bases; junction bases not matched to a gene: 9. The CDR3 loop is CASSFGTGKTEAFF. The CDR3, as DNA: TGTGCCAGCTCCTTTGGGACAGGGAAGACTGAAGCTTTCTTT.

The V call is TRBV7-2, the J call TRBJ1-5; no definite D call. Germline CDR1 and CDR2: SGHTA and FQGNSA. This CDR3 has 14 residues. Trimming took 5 bases from V and 7 from J, leaving 15 bases between them. This CDR3 is CASSPAGILQPQHF. In nucleotides, the CDR3 is TGTGCCAGCAGCCCCGCGGGGATTCTGCAGCCCCAGCATTTT. Together with reference TRBV7-2 and TRBJ1-5, the CDR3 gives the full variable domain: GAGVSQSPSNKVTEKGKDVELRCDPISGHTALYWYRQSLGQGLEFLIYFQGNSAPDKSGLPSDRFSAERTGGSVSTLTIQRTQQEDSAVYLCASSPAGILQPQHFGDGTRLSIL.

This chain joins TRBV2 and TRBJ2-1; 8 nucleotides match TRBD2. The ends lost 7 bases at V and 6 bases at J; junction bases unmatched: 8. This CDR3 has 14 residues. CDR1 is SNHLY, CDR2 FYNNEI, per germline. The CDR3 here is CASTAGATSNEQFF. For the CDR3, the DNA is TGTGCCAGCACAGCGGGAGCGACGTCCAATGAGCAGTTCTTC.

The CDR3 is CASSLDGRVGDTQYF. The CDR3 DNA is TGTGCCAGCAGCTTAGACGGGAGGGTGGGGGATACGCAGTATTTT. This rearrangement joins TRBV7-8 to TRBJ2-3, with 8 nucleotides matching TRBD2. The length of the CDR3 is 15 residues. In germline, CDR1 is SGHVS, CDR2 FQNEAQ. The J segment lost 6 bases and the V segment lost 1 base, leaving 6 bases of the junction unmatched. The whole variable domain, filled in from reference TRBV7-8 and TRBJ2-3, reads GAGVSQSPRYKVAKRGQDVALRCDPISGHVSLFWYQQALGQGPEFLTYFQNEAQLDKSGLPSDRFFAERPEGSVSTLKIQRTQQEDSAVYLCASSLDGRVGDTQYFGPGTRLTVL.

The chain couples TRBV25-1 to TRBJ1-5; no clear D. Germline loops: CDR1 MGHDK, CDR2 SYGVNS. V lost 4 bases and J 6 bases, leaving 13 bases between the germline ends. The CDR3 loop spans 14 amino acids. The CDR3 DNA reads as TGTGCCAGCAGTGTCCCAGGAGACGGTCAGCCCCAGCATTTT. Translating it yields CASSVPGDGQPQHF.